This T cell receptor (beta chain) is drawn from a study of control samples from healthy donors and cancer patients. Only in-frame clones appear in the TCRdb table, and some are missing; sequencing was by immunoSEQ multiplex PCR. This sample has some 120,000 clones, with approximately 94% found just once. V was shortened by 0 bases and J by 1 base, with 9 bases between the two germline ends. Per germline, CDR1 LGHNA and CDR2 YSLEER. The CDR3 runs 15 residues. This chain joins TRBV4-3 and TRBJ2-5, with a possible D match to TRBD1 (6 bases). This receptor was identified in a man aged 45-65 years with head and neck cancer. The specimen sequenced was PBMCs. CDR3 sequence: CASSQDRGIQETQYF. Written as DNA, the CDR3 is TGCGCCAGCAGCCAAGATAGGGGGATCCAAGAGACCCAGTACTTC.